This T cell receptor beta chain was retrieved from a study of beta chain features in type 1 diabetes (dated by TCRdb to the late 2010s). General notes on the study: Mean age, gender distribution, total cell number and subset yield did not differ between patients and healthy donors. In the study, recently diagnosed type 1 diabetes patients and matched healthy donors were compared on the TCRB repertoires of their sorted circulating CD4+ T cell subsets. Across all samples, about 110 million sorted cells were examined, and cell number per subset correlated strongly with RNA yield. Naive and central memory subsets were obtained from all 30 or so donors, but regulatory and stem cell-like memory subsets were isolated from only 8 patients and 8 healthy donors. The full study reports these points: HLA sub-analyses involved small numbers of individuals, so any influence of HLA type on TCRB rearrangement remained unresolved. Naive, central memory and regulatory TCRB repertoires appeared more similar among patients than among healthy donors. At VDJ recombination sites, patients with type 1 diabetes made fewer insertions and deleted more nucleotides, a pattern implying thymic rearrangement abnormalities. Sequencing cDNA rather than genomic DNA could over-represent highly expressing activated cells, although activation and CD3 levels did not differ between groups. Type 1 diabetes patients showed a moderate but significant shortening of TCRB CDR3 length in all four CD4+ subsets. PCR may preferentially amplify shorter templates, but because patient and control samples were amplified and corrected together, any resulting skew would affect both groups equally.

The High Capacity cDNA Reverse Transcription Kit was used to reverse transcribe all of the isolated RNA, meaning that expressed TCRB transcripts were what got sequenced. Naive, central memory and regulatory T cell samples underwent deep immunoSEQ sequencing, averaging around 4 million total reads per sample. Sorted cells were lysed in RLT buffer and RNA was extracted with DNase-treated RNeasy Micro or Mini kits, depending on cell number. Each cell subset was processed on its own to prevent cross-contamination, while patient and healthy donor samples were processed together. The immunoSEQ multiplex PCR was used to amplify TCRB sequences from cDNA, generating 87-bp fragments that spanned the CDR3 region. The amplicons were sequenced using the Illumina HiSeq platform. Regarding the original processing steps: PCR bias was corrected computationally using synthetic template baselines, and reads within Hamming distance 2 were collapsed, with unmergeable singletons discarded. Reads were aligned to IMGT to assign V, D and J genes, CDR3 length, and insertions or deletions at six rearrangement sites. Within each subset, clonotype counts were normalized to sorted cell number, and only after that were true diversity and Gini coefficients computed with the tcR R package. The overlap coefficient, calculated on TCRB nucleotide sequences, was used to quantify repertoire sharing. As a proxy for the pre-selection repertoire, out-of-frame TCRB sequences from naive cells were analyzed. Drawn from immuneACCESS, this table holds only the in-frame rearrangements with V and J called that TCRdb kept. Clones are partly lost; checked studies trace under half to an unresolved V gene and leave the rest unexplained. That table supplies the V and J calls and clone size; D and trimming were determined from the DNA. The sample includes hundreds of thousands of clones, with 11% to 15% observed a single time. Roughly 0.04% of the sample goes to the ten largest clones.

This clone was seen a handful of times. Its antigen is currently not known. One base away there is no much larger clone; base qualities are not given. Each donor gave one peripheral blood draw, roughly 120 mL on average, collected into heparinised tubes. Using a panel that included CD45RO, CCR7, CD25, CD127, CD95 and CD27, naive, central memory, regulatory and stem cell-like memory CD4+ T cells were sorted on a BD FACSAria II. Purity was above 95% for every sorted population. PBMCs were separated immediately by Lymphoprep density gradient centrifugation and were stained directly, without being cultured. So that batch effects would be minimized, each experiment stained and sorted samples in pairs, pairing one healthy donor with one patient. The CDR3 has 15 amino acids, counting the end cysteine and phenylalanine. The CDR3 DNA has 45 bases and is translated from base 1. V is pruned by 5 bases and J by 2 bases, leaving 2 bases of the junction without a gene match. CDR1 and CDR2 (SGHAT, FQNNGV) derive from the germline V gene.

The origin of this receptor is a man aged 18 to 30 with type 1 diabetes. The receptor chain draws on TRBV11-2 and TRBJ2-1; TRBD2 matches 11 bases in the middle. Sequencing was done on a sample of naive CD4+ T cells from blood. The sample's cell subset or site label is to be understood as: true naive CD4+ T cells. CDR3 reads: CASSPTSGTYNEQFF. At the DNA level, the sequence is TGTGCCAGCAGCCCGACTAGCGGGACCTACAATGAGCAGTTCTTC.